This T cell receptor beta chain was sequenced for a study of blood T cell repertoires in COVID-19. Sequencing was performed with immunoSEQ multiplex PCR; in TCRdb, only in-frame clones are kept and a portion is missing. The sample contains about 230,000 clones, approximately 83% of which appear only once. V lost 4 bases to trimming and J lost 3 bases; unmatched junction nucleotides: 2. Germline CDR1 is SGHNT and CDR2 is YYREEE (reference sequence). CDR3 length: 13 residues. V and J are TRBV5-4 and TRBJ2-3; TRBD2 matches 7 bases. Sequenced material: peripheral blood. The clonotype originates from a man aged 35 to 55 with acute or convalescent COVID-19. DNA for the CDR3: TGTGCCAGCAGCAGAGCGGGGACAGATACGCAGTATTTT. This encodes CASSRAGTDTQYF.